The 23 T cell receptor beta chains below all came from one sample that was sequenced in a study of T-cell reconstitution after alpha-beta-depleted transplantation in children. Molecular barcoding with unique molecular identifiers was used for the TCRbeta library. TCRdb re-derived calls from the PCR reads in MiXCR, one entry per CDR3 protein. Counted here are 380,000 or so distinct CDR3 sequences, 13% occurring once; the ten biggest clones make up around 4.5%. Sequences were derived from PBMCs, sampled from the stem cell graft. All receptors come from a human donor who donated a stem cell graft to a child with Fanconi anemia.

This clonotype was seen ten or more times. The chain couples TRBV4-3 to TRBJ2-1; unclear D gene. Germline CDR1 and CDR2: LGHNA and YSLEER. CDR3 length: 13 amino acids. V lost 0 bases to trimming and J lost 6 bases, with 6 bases between them. The CDR3 loop is CASSQDSINEQFF. For the CDR3, the DNA is TGCGCCAGCAGCCAAGATTCGATCAATGAGCAGTTCTTC.

The table lists this clonotype with a few counts. The chain recombines TRBV7-9 with TRBJ1-1; possible D gene TRBD1, 5 bases. This CDR3 has 15 residues. V lost 2 bases and J lost 5, with 15 bases in between. Germline-derived CDR1 and CDR2 are SEHNR and FQNEAQ (reference sequence). The CDR3 DNA follows: TGTGCCAGCAGCTTAAGATCAGGGCGGGATACTGAAGCTTTCTTT. This translates into CASSLRSGRDTEAFF.

In its sample, this clonotype was seen a few times. This sequence joins TRBV6-1 and TRBJ1-2; TRBD1 matches at 8 bases. J gave up 5 bases and V 4 bases, and 3 bases lay outside the gene matches. Germline CDR1 and CDR2: MNHNS and SASEGT. The CDR3 is made up of 13 amino acids. This CDR3 is CASSADRAYGYTF. CDR3 in DNA: TGTGCCAGCAGTGCGGACAGGGCGTATGGCTACACCTTC.

This clonotype was recorded a few times. The genes are TRBV27 and TRBJ1-5; a weak D match, TRBD1 (5 bases). The CDR3 totals 14 residues. V was cut by 4 bases and J by 5 bases, with 12 bases left in between. CDR1 is MNHEY, CDR2 SMNVEV, per germline (reference sequence). The chain's CDR3 is CASSYRDGDQPQHF. In DNA form, the CDR3 reads TGTGCCAGCAGTTACCGGGACGGGGATCAGCCCCAGCATTTT.

This clonotype was detected a few times. The genes are TRBV7-2 and TRBJ1-2; TRBD1 is a possible D gene (6 bases). Germline V gives CDR1 SGHTA, CDR2 FQGNSA. The CDR3 loop spans 15 amino acids. V dropped 5 bases and J dropped 6 bases, with 19 bases sitting between them. For the CDR3, the DNA is TGTGCCAGCAGCCAATGGCAGGGGAGAGAGAATGGCTACACCTTC. Amino acids: CASSQWQGRENGYTF.

The V gene is TRBV13, the J gene TRBJ2-6, with 8 bases identical to TRBD1. CDR1 and CDR2 (germline): PRHDT, FYEKMQ (reference sequence). Trimming took 6 bases from V and 0 from J; bases not matched to a gene: 10. This CDR3 has 18 residues. CDR3 nucleotide sequence: TGTGCCAGCAGTCAACGGACAGGGTGGAGCTCTGGGGCCAACGTCCTGACTTTC. It codes for CASSQRTGWSSGANVLTF.

At least ten counts were recorded for this clonotype. The V gene is TRBV20-1, the J gene TRBJ2-2, with D maybe TRBD2 (5 bases). V lost 0 bases to trimming and J lost 6 bases, with 11 bases between them. CDR3 length: 14 amino acids. From germline, CDR1 is DFQATT and CDR2 SNEGSKA (reference sequence). DNA of the CDR3: TGCAGTGCTAGAGATCCCCGGGGTGCCGGGGAGCTGTTTTTT. Its protein is CSARDPRGAGELFF.

This clonotype was seen more than once but under ten times. The genes are TRBV28 and TRBJ2-5; tentative D call: TRBD2 (5 bases). Germline values: CDR1 MDHEN, CDR2 SYDVKM. There are 16 residues in the CDR3. Between the trimmed V and J ends, which lost 6 bases and 7 bases, there was a span of 24 bases. The CDR3 DNA follows: TGTGCCAGCAGCCCAAGGTGGTCCTCGGGGTTTGGGACCCAGTACTTC. It specifies CASSPRWSSGFGTQYF.

This clonotype was seen a few times. The chain is built from TRBV12-3 or TRBV12-4 and TRBJ1-2; D gene ambiguous. The CDR3 runs 12 residues. The germline V and J ends were trimmed by 6 bases and 7 bases, with 12 bases remaining between them. CDR3 loop: CASSAGRGGYTF. CDR3 bases: TGTGCCAGCAGCGCTGGCAGAGGTGGCTACACCTTC.

This CDR3 reads CATSRDIGSSYEQYF. DNA for the CDR3: TGTGCCACCAGCAGAGATATCGGAAGCTCCTACGAGCAGTACTTC. The chain couples TRBV15 to TRBJ2-7; D is uncertain. Germline V gives CDR1 LNHNV, CDR2 YYDKDF (reference sequence). V was clipped by 0 bases and J by 0 bases, with 9 bases between them. The CDR3 loop spans 15 amino acids.

The sample holds a few counts of this clonotype. CDR3 DNA sequence: TGCGCCAGCAGCTTAGTCTCGGACAGGGGGTCTGGCTACACCTTC. It translates to CASSLVSDRGSGYTF. The chain carries TRBV5-1 and TRBJ1-2; 10 nucleotides align to TRBD1. CDR1 is SGHRS and CDR2 is YFSETQ in the germline V gene. V trimming: 2 bases; J trimming: 7 bases; junction bases outside the gene matches: 8. CDR3 length equals 15 residues. Full variable domain (outside the CDR3, taken from reference TRBV5-1 and TRBJ1-2): KAGVTQTPRYLIKTRGQQVTLSCSPISGHRSVSWYQQTPGQGLQFLFEYFSETQRNKGNFPGRFSGRQFSNSRSEMNVSTLELGDSALYLCASSLVSDRGSGYTFGSGTRLTVV.

This clonotype has ten or more counts. The V and J genes are TRBV11-2 and TRBJ2-1; no firm D call. CDR1 is SGHAT, CDR2 FQNNGV, per germline. The length of the CDR3 is 12 residues. V was pared by 2 bases and J by 2 bases, with 1 base between. CDR3 DNA: TGTGCCAGCAGCTTAACCTACAATGAGCAGTTCTTC. Protein product: CASSLTYNEQFF.

This clonotype was counted many times. V usage is TRBV13 and J usage is TRBJ2-7, with TRBD2 identical over 12 bases. Trimming removed 4 bases from V and 3 bases from J; junction bases left unmatched: 10. Germline loops: CDR1 PRHDT, CDR2 FYEKMQ (reference sequence). There are 17 residues in the CDR3. The CDR3 DNA follows: TGTGCCAGCAGCTCCCGTGCGACTAGCGGGAGCAACTACGAGCAGTACTTC. This translates into CASSSRATSGSNYEQYF. The full variable domain, in which reference TRBV13 and TRBJ2-7 provide the parts outside the CDR3, is AAGVIQSPRHLIKEKRETATLKCYPIPRHDTVYWYQQGPGQDPQFLISFYEKMQSDKGSIPDRFSAQQFSDYHSELNMSSLELGDSALYFCASSSRATSGSNYEQYFGPGTRLTVT.

The chain has TRBV11-2 and TRBJ2-1; D remains ambiguous. The CDR3 spans 17 residues. V was clipped by 2 bases and J by 6 bases, with 20 bases between them. Germline CDR1 SGHAT, CDR2 FQNNGV. The CDR3 sequence: CASSLIGQGSTINEQFF. The CDR3 DNA is TGTGCCAGCAGCTTAATTGGCCAAGGGTCCACAATCAATGAGCAGTTCTTC.

This clonotype occurred a few times. The chain links TRBV29-1 to TRBJ1-3, with 9 bases identical to TRBD1. The CDR3 loop spans 14 amino acids. The trim removed 5 bases at V and 4 bases at J, leaving 6 bases unmatched. CDR1 is SQVTM, CDR2 ANQGSEA, per germline. CDR3 bases: TGCAGCGTTTCTCCGACAGGGGGAGGAAACACCATATATTTT. Protein sequence: CSVSPTGGGNTIYF.

This clonotype occurred many times. The chain is built from TRBV5-1 and TRBJ2-7, with D perhaps matching TRBD2 (6 bases). Trimming shortened V by 0 bases and J by 6 bases, and 10 bases separated the two germline ends. CDR1 and CDR2 from the germline V gene are SGHRS and YFSETQ. CDR3 size: 13 residues. CDR3 residues: CASSLDGGIEQYF. CDR3 coding DNA: TGCGCCAGCAGCTTGGACGGGGGAATCGAGCAGTACTTC.

This clonotype was seen only a few times. The chain has TRBV5-1 and TRBJ1-1; perhaps TRBD1 as D (6 bases). Trimming cost V 3 bases and J 5 bases, with 17 bases left between them. The CDR3 contains 15 residues. CDR1 is SGHRS, CDR2 YFSETQ, per germline. The CDR3 nucleotides are TGCGCCAGCAGCTATCAAGCGGGGGCGGGAACTGAAGCTTTCTTT. It codes for CASSYQAGAGTEAFF.

In its sample, this clonotype was seen many times. V is TRBV5-1 and J is TRBJ2-6; D remains ambiguous. CDR1 and CDR2 from the germline V gene are SGHRS and YFSETQ. The CDR3 totals 15 residues. Trimming stripped 2 bases from V and 0 bases from J, with 6 bases between. The chain's CDR3 is CASSLWGSGANVLTF. The CDR3 DNA reads TGCGCCAGCAGCTTATGGGGCTCTGGGGCCAACGTCCTGACTTTC. Full variable domain (remainder filled in from reference TRBV5-1 and TRBJ2-6): KAGVTQTPRYLIKTRGQQVTLSCSPISGHRSVSWYQQTPGQGLQFLFEYFSETQRNKGNFPGRFSGRQFSNSRSEMNVSTLELGDSALYLCASSLWGSGANVLTFGAGSRLTVL.

In its sample, this clonotype was seen many times. The chain couples TRBV5-1 to TRBJ1-1; no clear D. Germline values: CDR1 SGHRS, CDR2 YFSETQ. Trimming cost V 1 base and J 6 bases, with 13 bases left between them. The CDR3 contains 14 residues. As DNA, the CDR3 is TGCGCCAGCAGCTTGTACGGCGGTGGGGCTGAAGCTTTCTTT. As protein: CASSLYGGGAEAFF.

This clonotype turned up a few times. This rearrangement joins TRBV12-3 or TRBV12-4 to TRBJ1-2; the D is unclear. The CDR3 is 16 amino acids. V gave up 6 bases and J gave up 2 bases, with 19 bases separating them. The CDR3 here is CASRGSTKGGNYGYTF. Written as DNA, the CDR3 is TGTGCCAGCAGAGGCTCTACGAAAGGAGGGAACTATGGCTACACCTTC.

In its sample, this clonotype was seen a few times. This chain connects TRBV7-6 to TRBJ1-3; D not resolved. The CDR3 totals 16 residues. V lost 1 base, J lost 0 bases, and 10 bases lay in between. CDR1 and CDR2 from the germline V gene are SGHVS and FNYEAQ. The CDR3 protein is CASSLGVGFSGNTIYF. DNA for the CDR3: TGTGCCAGCAGCTTAGGAGTTGGCTTCTCTGGAAACACCATATATTTT.

This clonotype was observed at least ten times. The chain couples TRBV20-1 to TRBJ2-3, with D uncertain. From germline, CDR1 is DFQATT and CDR2 SNEGSKA (reference sequence). V was trimmed by 1 base and J by 6 bases, leaving 17 bases between them. The CDR3 extends over 15 amino acids. CDR3 sequence: CSARALGRPSDTQYF. CDR3 nucleotides: TGCAGTGCTAGAGCTCTGGGCAGGCCCAGCGATACGCAGTATTTT.

Worth noting for this clonotype: Mismatch with germline at one junction end may stem from a read error. The rearrangement uses TRBV5-6 and TRBJ2-1; D assignment may be TRBD1 or TRBD2 (5 bases each). The germline gives CDR1 SGHDT, CDR2 YYEEEE. This CDR3 region has 11 residues. CDR3 region: CASSFAGVGVF. Written as DNA, the CDR3 is TGTGCCAGCAGCTTTGCCGGGGTGGGGGTCTTC.